This TCR beta chain was identified in a study of T cell repertoires in cytomegalovirus infection. Background on the study: Both a matching HLA type and CMV infection were indicated by public TCR beta signatures. Whole-study results and caveats: The cumulative frequency of public TCR beta families distinguished individuals who carried CMV together with the relevant HLA. Clonotype analysis showed dominance of the ex vivo response by HLA-C-restricted CMV-specific TCR beta clonotypes.

This clonotype was detected only a few times. Its antigen is currently unknown. TCRdb re-called the reads with MiXCR, one entry per CDR3 protein. The table shows 250,000 or so distinct CDR3 sequences, with roughly 10% occurring only once. V shed 6 bases, J shed 3 bases, and the junction held 7 bases outside the gene matches. CDR3 length: 15 residues. Germline-derived CDR1 and CDR2 are MNHEY and SVGEGT. The rearrangement links TRBV6-2 or TRBV6-3 to TRBJ1-2; 10 nucleotides line up with TRBD1. The sequenced sample was PBMCs. This sequence was found in a human donor in good health (CMV status not recorded). Some clones in this sample may be carry-over from other donors' samples. The chain's CDR3 is CASRASGTGDYGYTF. CDR3 DNA sequence: TGTGCCAGCAGAGCTTCCGGGACAGGGGACTATGGCTACACCTTC.